The subject of this entry is one TCR beta chain. Its specificity is not known. TCRdb keeps only in-frame clones here, not all; method: immunoSEQ multiplex PCR. The sample shows approximately 140,000 clones, 93% of them seen only once. CDR3 length: 12 amino acids. Trimming took off 10 bases at V and 3 bases at J, with 13 bases between the two ends. From germline, CDR1 is MNHNY and CDR2 SVGAGI (reference sequence). This entry is derived from a study of T cell responses to AZD1222 COVID-19 vaccine. General study results and limits: A reported finding is that nearly half of spike-specific TCRs target unmutated variant regions. Samples come after the peak T cell response, not at day 14.

The TCR originated in an adult in good health. This material consisted of peripheral blood, taken on day 0 of AZD1222 vaccination. The chain carries TRBV6-6 and TRBJ2-7; perhaps TRBD1 as D (5 bases). The CDR3 sequence: CATSGQGYEQYF. CDR3 sequence (DNA): TGTGCCACCTCCGGGCAGGGCTACGAGCAGTACTTC.